One sample yielded the 32 T cell receptor beta chains listed below, sequenced in a study of OX40 agonist ivuxolimab in advanced cancers. Profiled with immunoSEQ multiplex PCR; TCRdb holds only in-frame clones, not every one. Of around 60,000 clones listed, roughly 87% were seen once; the top ten hold approximately 2.8%. The sequencing here drew on CD4+ or CD8+ T cells sorted from blood, taken in a trial of the OX40 agonist ivuxolimab. These receptor sequences come from an adult with an advanced solid tumor such as melanoma, head and neck, liver or kidney cancer.

This clone was seen a few times. The junction departs from germline at one end; a sequencing error may be responsible. V gene TRBV7-7 combines with J gene TRBJ2-3; 9 bases map to TRBD1. CDR1 and CDR2 (germline): SSHAT, FNYEAQ (reference sequence). The CDR3 runs 15 residues. This CDR3 is CASSFGTGTTDTQYF. The CDR3 coding sequence is TGTGCTAGCAGCTTTGGGACAGGGACCACAGATACGCAGTATTTT.

The CDR3 nucleotides read TGCAGCGTTCGCCAGCGGAGGGACAATGAGCAGTTCTTC. Residues: CSVRQRRDNEQFF. The gene calls are TRBV29-1 and TRBJ2-1, with D tentatively TRBD2 (6 bases). The germline CDR1 and CDR2 sequences are SQVTM and ANQGSEA. CDR3 length: 13 amino acids. Deletions cut 5 bases from V and 5 bases from J, with 13 bases between.

This chain connects TRBV7-9 to TRBJ1-3; D is undetermined. Trimming took 5 bases from V and 4 from J, leaving 9 bases between them. The germline V gene has CDR1 SEHNR and CDR2 FQNEAQ (reference sequence). The CDR3 spans 13 residues. In DNA, the CDR3 is TGTGCCAGCAGCCCCCTCATAGGAAACACCATATATTTT. It is translated as CASSPLIGNTIYF. Using reference TRBV7-9 and TRBJ1-3 for the parts outside the CDR3, the full variable domain is DTGVSQNPRHKITKRGQNVTFRCDPISEHNRLYWYRQTLGQGPEFLTYFQNEAQLEKSRLLSDRFSAERPKGSFSTLEIQRTEQGDSAMYLCASSPLIGNTIYFGEGSWLTVV.

The chain has TRBV23-1 and TRBJ2-3; D might be TRBD1 (5 bases). TRBV23-1 is sorted into the ORF group, with uncertain function. The CDR3 sequence is 14 residues long. Trimming took off 11 bases at V and 0 bases at J, with 15 bases between the two ends. In nucleotides, the CDR3 is TGCGCCGTCAGGGAACTACCAAGCACAGATACGCAGTATTTT. Translated: CAVRELPSTDTQYF.

The rearrangement joins TRBV10-3 to TRBJ2-2; TRBD2 aligns across 10 bases. V trimming: 6 bases; J trimming: 3 bases; junction bases outside the gene matches: 7. This CDR3 is 16 amino acids long. CDR1 and CDR2 from the germline V gene are ENHRY and SYGVKD. The CDR3 sequence is CAIRISGRLDTGELFF. The CDR3 DNA follows: TGTGCCATCAGAATTAGCGGGAGGTTAGACACCGGGGAGCTGTTTTTT.

This chain links TRBV5-1 with TRBJ2-5; D might be TRBD1 (7 bases). Trimming stripped 3 bases from V and 3 bases from J, with 15 bases between. This CDR3 is built from 15 residues. Looked up from germline, CDR1 is SGHRS and CDR2 is YFSETQ. The CDR3 DNA reads TGCGCCAGCAGCTGGGCGGAGGGGGCTAAAGAGACCCAGTACTTC. Its translation: CASSWAEGAKETQYF.

This chain connects TRBV28 to TRBJ1-2; D call uncertain. V was shortened by 8 bases and J by 2 bases, with 12 bases between the two germline ends. The CDR3 is 13 amino acids. In germline, CDR1 is MDHEN, CDR2 SYDVKM. The CDR3 here is CASQPPANYGYTF. CDR3 nucleotide sequence: TGTGCCAGCCAACCCCCAGCAAACTATGGCTACACCTTC.

The chain uses TRBV2 and TRBJ1-4; perhaps TRBD1 as D (5 bases). The V and J ends lost 8 bases and 4 bases respectively, with 14 bases between them. Germline CDR1 and CDR2: SNHLY and FYNNEI. CDR3 length equals 14 residues. The DNA of the CDR3 is TGTGCCAGCGGGGGAGGCCTGGTTAATGAAAAACTGTTTTTT. Its translation is CASGGGLVNEKLFF. The entire variable domain, with the rest obtained from reference TRBV2 and TRBJ1-4, is as follows: EPEVTQTPSHQVTQMGQEVILRCVPISNHLYFYWYRQILGQKVEFLVSFYNNEISEKSEIFDDQFSVERPDGSNFTLKIRSTKLEDSAMYFCASGGGLVNEKLFFGSGTQLSVL.

This clone has only one observation. This chain uses TRBV7-9 with TRBJ1-3, with 8 bases matching TRBD1. Losses at the gene ends were 5 bases for V and 8 bases for J; bases not matched to a gene: 5. The length of the CDR3 is 13 residues. CDR1 and CDR2 from the germline V gene are SEHNR and FQNEAQ (reference sequence). The CDR3, as DNA: TGTGCCAGCAGCGTGACAGGGGTTGACACCATATATTTT. It yields the protein CASSVTGVDTIYF.

This clone has a handful of counts. The chain combines TRBV2 with TRBJ1-1, with D possibly being TRBD1 (6 bases). Germline CDR1 is SNHLY and CDR2 is FYNNEI. Trimming cost V 5 bases and J 1 base, with 14 bases left between them. The CDR3 extends over 15 amino acids. The CDR3 spells CASSRRGAGNTEAFF. The CDR3 region has the DNA TGTGCCAGCAGTAGGCGGGGGGCCGGGAACACTGAAGCTTTCTTT.

This clone was picked up one time. The rearrangement links TRBV2 to TRBJ2-7; 9 bases align to TRBD2. This CDR3 is 15 amino acids long. Germline V gene sequence: CDR1 SNHLY, CDR2 FYNNEI. V was clipped by 6 bases and J by 2 bases; unmatched bases: 8. CDR3 nucleotide sequence: TGTGCCAGCAGCAGGTCGGCGGGAGGGCCCTACGAGCAGTACTTC. Translation gives CASSRSAGGPYEQYF.

The V and J genes are TRBV6-6 and TRBJ2-2, with 9 bases aligning to TRBD1. With V trimmed by 2 bases and J by 14 bases, 3 bases remained unmatched. The CDR3 runs 12 residues. Germline CDR1 and CDR2: MNHNY and SVGAGI (reference sequence). The CDR3 region has the DNA TGTGCCAGCAGTTACGGGACAGGGCAACTGTTTTTT. It encodes CASSYGTGQLFF.

The chain has TRBV7-2 and TRBJ2-1; D gene ambiguous. The CDR3 contains 13 residues. Germline lookup yields CDR1 SGHTA and CDR2 FQGNSA. Trimming pared 4 bases from V and 9 bases from J, leaving 13 bases between. In DNA form, the CDR3 reads TGTGCCAGCAGCTCAATAGACGGAAGTGAGCAGTTCTTC. Translation: CASSSIDGSEQFF.

The chain links TRBV6-5 to TRBJ1-1, with D hard to call. V gave up 2 bases and J gave up 1 base, with 8 bases separating them. Germline lookup yields CDR1 MNHEY and CDR2 SVGAGI. This CDR3 spans 14 amino acids. CDR3 residues: CASSYEGRNTEAFF. The CDR3 DNA reads TGTGCCAGCAGTTACGAGGGCCGGAACACTGAAGCTTTCTTT.

This clone was counted once. V is TRBV6-5 and J is TRBJ2-3; 7 nucleotides line up with TRBD2. Germline V gene sequence: CDR1 MNHEY, CDR2 SVGAGI. The length of the CDR3 is 15 residues. Trimming at V came to 3 bases and at J to 4 bases, leaving 7 bases not matched to a gene. Here the CDR3 reads CASSYRATSSDTQYF. In DNA form, the CDR3 reads TGTGCCAGCAGTTATAGGGCGACTAGCTCAGATACGCAGTATTTT.

The chain combines TRBV28 with TRBJ2-5, with TRBD1 matching 9 bases. Judging by the DNA end, TRBJ2-7 fits better; the J call may be wrong. The germline V gene encodes CDR1 MDHEN and CDR2 SYDVKM. This CDR3 is 15 amino acids long. This chain's CDR3 is CASSLFPGQGYEQYF. CDR3 DNA sequence: TGTGCCAGCAGTTTATTTCCGGGACAGGGCTACGAGCAGTACTTC.

V gene TRBV27 combines with J gene TRBJ1-4; D remains ambiguous. The germline CDR1 and CDR2 sequences are MNHEY and SMNVEV (reference sequence). V gave up 0 bases and J gave up 7 bases, with 12 bases separating them. The CDR3 extends over 15 amino acids. CDR3 protein: CASSLSFGRSEKLFF. As DNA, the CDR3 is TGTGCCAGCAGTTTATCGTTCGGACGAAGTGAAAAACTGTTTTTT.

The V call is TRBV7-3, the J call TRBJ2-5; D could derive from TRBD1 or TRBD2 (5 bases each). Germline values: CDR1 SGHTA, CDR2 FQGTGA. The CDR3 sequence is 14 residues long. Trimming cost V 3 bases and J 0 bases, with 8 bases left between them. The CDR3 reads CASSLGDHQETQYF. The CDR3, as DNA: TGTGCCAGCAGCTTGGGGGACCACCAAGAGACCCAGTACTTC.

The chain is built from TRBV28 and TRBJ2-5; 9 nucleotides match TRBD2. The V and J ends lost 2 bases and 4 bases, in that order; junction bases with no gene match: 8. The CDR3 runs to 16 residues. The V gene's germline CDR1 is MDHEN and CDR2 SYDVKM. The CDR3 here is CASSLGAGGGRETQYF. The CDR3 region has the DNA TGTGCCAGCAGTTTAGGGGCGGGAGGGGGTAGAGAGACCCAGTACTTC.

The chain couples TRBV5-1 to TRBJ2-7, with D tentatively TRBD1 (6 bases). The V gene's germline CDR1 is SGHRS and CDR2 YFSETQ. Between the trimmed V and J ends, which lost 4 bases and 3 bases, there was a span of 20 bases. There are 16 residues in the CDR3. Here the CDR3 reads CASSRKDYGTFYEQYF. CDR3 DNA: TGCGCCAGCAGCAGAAAAGATTACGGGACATTCTACGAGCAGTACTTC.

This chain links TRBV6-5 with TRBJ2-5; D remains ambiguous. The CDR3 runs to 13 residues. Germline CDR1 MNHEY, CDR2 SVGAGI. V dropped 6 bases and J dropped 2 bases, with 10 bases sitting between them. As DNA, the CDR3 is TGTGCCAGCAGCTCTGGGCTTCAAGAGACCCAGTACTTC. This translates into CASSSGLQETQYF.

This rearrangement joins TRBV5-1 to TRBJ2-1; D tentatively reads TRBD1 or TRBD2 (6 bases each). The CDR3 is 14 amino acids. The germline gives CDR1 SGHRS, CDR2 YFSETQ. Trimming took off 0 bases at V and 10 bases at J, with 14 bases between the two ends. The CDR3 spells CASSLGLGGGEQFF. For the CDR3, the DNA is TGCGCCAGCAGCTTGGGTTTGGGGGGCGGCGAGCAGTTCTTC.

V usage is TRBV7-3 and J usage is TRBJ2-5; either TRBD1 or TRBD2 may supply D (6 bases each). This CDR3 contains 16 residues. Germline CDR1 reads SGHTA; CDR2 reads FQGTGA. V dropped 5 bases and J dropped 5 bases, with 21 bases sitting between them. CDR3 region: CASSTHGRGQGETQYF. The DNA of the CDR3 is TGTGCCAGCAGCACCCACGGTCGGGGGCAAGGGGAGACCCAGTACTTC. Full variable domain (rest looked up from reference TRBV7-3 and TRBJ2-5): GAGVSQTPSNKVTEKGKYVELRCDPISGHTALYWYRQSLGQGPEFLIYFQGTGAADDSGLPNDRFFAVRPEGSVSTLKIQRTERGDSAVYLCASSTHGRGQGETQYFGPGTRLLVL.

CDR3 residues: CASSTRDRTRGYTF. CDR3 bases: TGTGCCAGTAGTACCAGGGACAGGACCCGGGGCTACACCTTC. The rearrangement uses TRBV19 and TRBJ1-2; 8 bases fit TRBD1. After removal of 4 bases from V and 8 bases from J, the junction contained 9 bases not matched to a gene. This CDR3 region has 14 residues. CDR1 is LNHDA, CDR2 SQIVND, per germline (reference sequence).

This clone was detected a few times. V is TRBV7-9 and J is TRBJ2-7; 10 bases agree with TRBD1. The CDR3 spans 15 residues. Germline loops: CDR1 SEHNR, CDR2 FQNEAQ (reference sequence). The ends lost 5 bases at V and 4 bases at J; junction bases unmatched: 8. The CDR3: CASSRGTGEGYEQYF. As DNA, the CDR3 is TGTGCCAGCAGCCGCGGGACAGGGGAGGGGTACGAGCAGTACTTC.

In this sample, this clone turned up a few times. This rearrangement joins TRBV29-1 to TRBJ2-5; D is possibly TRBD1 (6 bases). This CDR3 comprises 14 residues. V dropped 4 bases and J dropped 1 base, with 13 bases sitting between them. The germline CDR1 and CDR2 sequences are SQVTM and ANQGSEA. The CDR3 nucleotides are TGCAGCGTTGGGCAGGGGACGTTCCAAGAGACCCAGTACTTC. Protein product: CSVGQGTFQETQYF.

The chain employs TRBV10-3 and TRBJ1-4; 8 bases are a match to TRBD1. Germline loops: CDR1 ENHRY, CDR2 SYGVKD. The junction had 16 bases not matched to a gene; V was cut back by 8 bases and J by 8 bases. The CDR3 contains 16 residues. CDR3 protein: CAIAPDREAFGEKLFF. The CDR3 nucleotides are TGTGCCATCGCACCGGACAGGGAGGCCTTCGGAGAAAAACTGTTTTTT.

V is TRBV7-9 and J is TRBJ1-1; 7 bases are a match to TRBD1. Germline V gives CDR1 SEHNR, CDR2 FQNEAQ (reference sequence). The CDR3 spans 15 residues. V lost 1 base, J lost 3 bases, and 5 bases stayed unmatched. The CDR3 region has the DNA TGTGCCAGCAGCTTAGGACAGGGTGGGGACACTGAAGCTTTCTTT. Translation: CASSLGQGGDTEAFF.

The rearrangement uses TRBV29-1 and TRBJ2-2; 7 bases are a match to TRBD1. Germline trimming cut 7 bases from V and 1 base from J; bases unmatched to any gene: 3. Germline values: CDR1 SQVTM, CDR2 ANQGSEA. The CDR3 is 13 amino acids. The CDR3 coding sequence is TGCAGCGGAAGGACAGGGAACACCGGGGAGCTGTTTTTT. It is translated as CSGRTGNTGELFF.

This sequence joins TRBV7-2 and TRBJ2-3; D uncertain. Trimming pared 4 bases from V and 8 bases from J, leaving 7 bases between. The germline gives CDR1 SGHTA, CDR2 FQGNSA. The CDR3 spans 11 residues. As DNA, the CDR3 is TGTGCCAGCAGCTCGCTAGTTACGCAGTATTTT. As protein: CASSSLVTQYF.

With respect to this clone: Within the sample, other DNA sequences also encode this same CDR3. This chain joins TRBV7-3 and TRBJ2-1, with a tentative D call TRBD2 (5 bases). Germline assignment: CDR1 SGHTA and CDR2 FQGTGA. V lost 2 bases and J 3 bases, leaving 11 bases between the germline ends. CDR3 length: 15 amino acids. CDR3 loop: CASSLGLADYNEQFF. DNA for the CDR3: TGTGCCAGCAGCTTAGGGCTAGCAGACTACAATGAGCAGTTCTTC.

V usage is TRBV10-3 and J usage is TRBJ2-7; a possible D gene is TRBD2 (6 bases). This CDR3 has 14 residues. Germline CDR1 ENHRY, CDR2 SYGVKD. V shed 5 bases and J shed 6 bases, with 17 bases lying between them. The CDR3 protein is CAISLEGSFVEQYF. The CDR3 nucleotides read TGTGCCATCAGTTTGGAGGGGTCATTTGTCGAGCAGTACTTC.